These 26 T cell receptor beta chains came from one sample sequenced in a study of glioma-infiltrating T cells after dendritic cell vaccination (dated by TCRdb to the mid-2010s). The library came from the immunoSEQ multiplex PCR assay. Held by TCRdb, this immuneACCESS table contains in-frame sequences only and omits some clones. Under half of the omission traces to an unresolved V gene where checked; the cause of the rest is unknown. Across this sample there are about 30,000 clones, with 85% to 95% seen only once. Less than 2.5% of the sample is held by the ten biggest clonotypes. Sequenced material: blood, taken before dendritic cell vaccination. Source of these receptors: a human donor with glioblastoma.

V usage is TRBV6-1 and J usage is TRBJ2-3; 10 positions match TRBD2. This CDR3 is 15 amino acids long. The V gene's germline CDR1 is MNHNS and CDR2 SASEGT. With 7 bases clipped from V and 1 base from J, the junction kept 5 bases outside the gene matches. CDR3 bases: TGTGCCAGCAAGAGTCTAGCGGGGGGCACAGATACGCAGTATTTT. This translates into CASKSLAGGTDTQYF.

Written as DNA, the CDR3 is TGTGCCAGCAGGGACCTAGCGGGGACACAGTTCTTC. Translated, it gives CASRDLAGTQFF. The chain recombines TRBV2 with TRBJ2-1; 9 nucleotides agree with TRBD2. The V segment lost 6 bases and the J segment 13 bases; nucleotides outside the gene matches: 7. The germline V gene has CDR1 SNHLY and CDR2 FYNNEI. This CDR3 is 12 amino acids long.

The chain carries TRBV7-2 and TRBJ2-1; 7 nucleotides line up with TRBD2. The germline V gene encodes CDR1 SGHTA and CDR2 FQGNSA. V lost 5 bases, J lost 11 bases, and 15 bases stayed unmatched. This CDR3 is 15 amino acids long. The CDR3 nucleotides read TGTGCCAGCAGCCCCGGGCTAGCGGCTCCCTCTAAGCAGTTCTTC. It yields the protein CASSPGLAAPSKQFF.

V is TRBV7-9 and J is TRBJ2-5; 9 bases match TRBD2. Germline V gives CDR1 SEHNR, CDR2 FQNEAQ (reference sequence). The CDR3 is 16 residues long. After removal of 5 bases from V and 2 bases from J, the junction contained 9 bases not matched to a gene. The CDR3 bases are TGTGCCAGCAGCCGGGGACTAGCCACTGTTCAAGAGACCCAGTACTTC. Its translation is CASSRGLATVQETQYF.

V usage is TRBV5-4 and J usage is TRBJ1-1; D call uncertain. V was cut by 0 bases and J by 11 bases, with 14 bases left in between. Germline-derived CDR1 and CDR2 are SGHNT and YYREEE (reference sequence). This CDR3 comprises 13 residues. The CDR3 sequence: CASSLAGSFGAFF. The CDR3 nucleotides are TGTGCCAGCAGCTTGGCGGGTTCATTTGGGGCTTTCTTT.

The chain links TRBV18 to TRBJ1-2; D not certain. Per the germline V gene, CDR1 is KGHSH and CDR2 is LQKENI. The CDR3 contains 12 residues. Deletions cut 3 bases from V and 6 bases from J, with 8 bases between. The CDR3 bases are TGTGCCAGCTCACCGGGCCTTAATGGCTACACCTTC. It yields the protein CASSPGLNGYTF.

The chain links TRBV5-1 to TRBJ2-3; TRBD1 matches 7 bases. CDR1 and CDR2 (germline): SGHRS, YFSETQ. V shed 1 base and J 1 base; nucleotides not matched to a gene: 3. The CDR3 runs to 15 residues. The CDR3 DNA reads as TGCGCCAGCAGCTTGAGACAGGGCGGCACAGATACGCAGTATTTT. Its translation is CASSLRQGGTDTQYF.

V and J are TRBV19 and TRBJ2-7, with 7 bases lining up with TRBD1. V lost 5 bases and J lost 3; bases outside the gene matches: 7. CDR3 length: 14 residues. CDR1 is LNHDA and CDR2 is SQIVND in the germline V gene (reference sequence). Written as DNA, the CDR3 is TGTGCCAGTAGTCCCTCGGGACAGCGCTACGAGCAGTACTTC. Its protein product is CASSPSGQRYEQYF. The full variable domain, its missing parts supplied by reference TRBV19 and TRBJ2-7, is DGGITQSPKYLFRKEGQNVTLSCEQNLNHDAMYWYRQDPGQGLRLIYYSQIVNDFQKGDIAEGYSVSREKKESFPLTVTSAQKNPTAFYLCASSPSGQRYEQYFGPGTRLTVT.

This CDR3 is CASGRAGTLETQYF. In DNA, the CDR3 is TGTGCCAGTGGGAGGGCAGGGACTTTGGAGACCCAGTACTTC. This sequence joins TRBV6-1 and TRBJ2-5, with 7 positions matching TRBD2. The CDR3 totals 14 residues. Looked up from germline, CDR1 is MNHNS and CDR2 is SASEGT. The trim removed 9 bases at V and 5 bases at J, leaving 12 bases unmatched.

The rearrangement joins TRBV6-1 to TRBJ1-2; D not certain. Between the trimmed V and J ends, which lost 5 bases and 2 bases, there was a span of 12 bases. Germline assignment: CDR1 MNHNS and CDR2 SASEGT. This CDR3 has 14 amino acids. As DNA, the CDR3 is TGTGCCAGCAGTCCCTACTGGGCCAACTATGGCTACACCTTC. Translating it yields CASSPYWANYGYTF.

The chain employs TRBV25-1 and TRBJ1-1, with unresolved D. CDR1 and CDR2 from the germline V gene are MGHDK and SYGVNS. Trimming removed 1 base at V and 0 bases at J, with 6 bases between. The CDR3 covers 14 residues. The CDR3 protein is CASSEFPMNTEAFF. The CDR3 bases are TGTGCCAGCAGTGAATTCCCAATGAACACTGAAGCTTTCTTT.

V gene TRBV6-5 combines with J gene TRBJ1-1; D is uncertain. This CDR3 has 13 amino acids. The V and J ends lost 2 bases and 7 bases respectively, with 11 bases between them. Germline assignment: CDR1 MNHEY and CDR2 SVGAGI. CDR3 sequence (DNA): TGTGCCAGCAGTTACGTGGCCAACGATGAAGCTTTCTTT. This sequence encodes CASSYVANDEAFF.

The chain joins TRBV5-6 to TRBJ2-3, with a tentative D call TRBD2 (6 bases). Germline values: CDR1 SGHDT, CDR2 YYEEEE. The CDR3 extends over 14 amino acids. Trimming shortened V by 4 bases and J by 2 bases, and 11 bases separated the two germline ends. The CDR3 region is CASSPGVTTDTQYF. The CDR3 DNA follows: TGTGCCAGCAGCCCGGGGGTTACCACAGATACGCAGTATTTT. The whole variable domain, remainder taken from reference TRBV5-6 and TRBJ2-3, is DAGVTQSPTHLIKTRGQQVTLRCSPKSGHDTVSWYQQALGQGPQFIFQYYEEEERQRGNFPDRFSGHQFPNYSSELNVNALLLGDSALYLCASSPGVTTDTQYFGPGTRLTVL.

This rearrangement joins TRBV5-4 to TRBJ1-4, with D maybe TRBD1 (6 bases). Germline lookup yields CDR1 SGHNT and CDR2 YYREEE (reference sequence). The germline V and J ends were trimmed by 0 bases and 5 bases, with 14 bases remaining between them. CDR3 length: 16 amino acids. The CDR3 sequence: CASSLAGNTGNEKLFF. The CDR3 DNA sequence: TGTGCCAGCAGCTTGGCGGGAAATACAGGGAATGAAAAACTGTTTTTT.

For the CDR3, the DNA is TGTGCCAGCAGCTTAGGGACATCGCACACCGGGGAGCTGTTTTTT. It specifies CASSLGTSHTGELFF. The chain links TRBV7-8 to TRBJ2-2, with D perhaps matching TRBD1 (5 bases). This CDR3 has 15 amino acids. Trimming cost V 1 base and J 3 bases, with 9 bases left between them. Germline-derived CDR1 and CDR2 are SGHVS and FQNEAQ.

CDR3 DNA: TGTGCCAGCAGACCCCGTCGGGGGACGGATGAGCAGTTCTTC. The encoded protein is CASRPRRGTDEQFF. The rearrangement links TRBV5-8 to TRBJ2-1, with D possibly matching TRBD2 (6 bases). Per germline, CDR1 SGHTS and CDR2 YDEGEE. The CDR3 has 14 amino acids. Between the trimmed V and J ends, which lost 5 bases and 8 bases, there was a span of 17 bases.

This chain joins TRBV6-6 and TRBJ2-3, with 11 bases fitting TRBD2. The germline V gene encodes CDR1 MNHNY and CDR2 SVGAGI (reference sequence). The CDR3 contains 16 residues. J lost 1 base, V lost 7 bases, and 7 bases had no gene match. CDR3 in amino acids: CASNHDSGGGTDTQYF. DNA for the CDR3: TGTGCCAGCAATCACGATAGCGGGGGGGGCACAGATACGCAGTATTTT.

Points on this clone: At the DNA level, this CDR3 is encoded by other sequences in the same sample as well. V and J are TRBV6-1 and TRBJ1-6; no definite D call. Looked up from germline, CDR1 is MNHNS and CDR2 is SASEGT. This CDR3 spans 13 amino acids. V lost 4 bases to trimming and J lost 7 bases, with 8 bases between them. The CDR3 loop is CASSVQNNSPLHF. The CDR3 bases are TGTGCCAGCAGTGTGCAGAACAATTCACCCCTCCACTTT.

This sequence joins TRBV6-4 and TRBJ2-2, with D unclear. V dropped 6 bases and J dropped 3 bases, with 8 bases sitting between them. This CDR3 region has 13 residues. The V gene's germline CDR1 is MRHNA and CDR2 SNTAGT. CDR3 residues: CASSEQHTGELFF. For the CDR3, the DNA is TGTGCCAGCAGCGAACAGCACACCGGGGAGCTGTTTTTT.

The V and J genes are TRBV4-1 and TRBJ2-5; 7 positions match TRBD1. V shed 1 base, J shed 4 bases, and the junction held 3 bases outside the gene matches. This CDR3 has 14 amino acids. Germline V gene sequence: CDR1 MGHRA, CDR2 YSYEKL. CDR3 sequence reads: CASSQGDSRETQYF. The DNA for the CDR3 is TGCGCCAGCAGCCAAGGGGACAGTCGAGAGACCCAGTACTTC.

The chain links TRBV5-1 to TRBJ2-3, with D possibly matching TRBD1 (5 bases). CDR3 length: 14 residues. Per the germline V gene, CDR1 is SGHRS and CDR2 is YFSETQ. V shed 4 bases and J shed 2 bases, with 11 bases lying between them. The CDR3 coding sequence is TGCGCCAGCAGCAACCGACAGCACACAGATACGCAGTATTTT. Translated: CASSNRQHTDTQYF.

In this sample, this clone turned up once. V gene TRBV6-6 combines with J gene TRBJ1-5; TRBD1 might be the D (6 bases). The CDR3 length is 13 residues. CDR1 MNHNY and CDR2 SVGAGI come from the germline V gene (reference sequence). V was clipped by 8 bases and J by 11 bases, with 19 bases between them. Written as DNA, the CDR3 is TGTGCCAGCTCAGAGGGACCCAGGGGAACCCAGCATTTT. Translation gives CASSEGPRGTQHF.

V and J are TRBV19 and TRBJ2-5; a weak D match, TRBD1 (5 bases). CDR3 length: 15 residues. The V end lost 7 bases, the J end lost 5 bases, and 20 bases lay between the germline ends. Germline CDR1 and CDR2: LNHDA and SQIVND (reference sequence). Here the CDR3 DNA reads TGTGCCAGTACGGTTTCGTGGCAGGGCTACGAGACCCAGTACTTC. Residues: CASTVSWQGYETQYF.

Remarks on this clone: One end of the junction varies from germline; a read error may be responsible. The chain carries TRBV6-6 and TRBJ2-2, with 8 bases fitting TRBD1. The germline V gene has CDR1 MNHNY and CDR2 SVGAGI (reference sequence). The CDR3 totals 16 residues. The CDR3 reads CASSHSRGRSTGELFF. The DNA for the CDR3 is TGTGCCAGCAGTCACTCCAGGGGGCGTAGCACCGGGGAGCTGTTTTTT.

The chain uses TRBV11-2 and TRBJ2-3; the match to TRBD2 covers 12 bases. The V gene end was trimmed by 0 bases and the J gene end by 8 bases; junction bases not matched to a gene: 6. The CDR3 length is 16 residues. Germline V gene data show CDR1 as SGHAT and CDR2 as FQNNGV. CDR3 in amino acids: CASSLDLAGGQRTQYF. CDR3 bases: TGTGCCAGCAGCTTAGACCTAGCGGGGGGGCAACGTACGCAGTATTTT.

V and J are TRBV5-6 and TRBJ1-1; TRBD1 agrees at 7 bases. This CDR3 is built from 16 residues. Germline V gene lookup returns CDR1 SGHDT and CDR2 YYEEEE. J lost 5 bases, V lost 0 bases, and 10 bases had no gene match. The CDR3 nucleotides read TGTGCCAGCAGCTTGGGGTCAGGGGGGCAAGGTACTGAAGCTTTCTTT. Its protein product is CASSLGSGGQGTEAFF. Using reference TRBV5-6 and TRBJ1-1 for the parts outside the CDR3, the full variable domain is DAGVTQSPTHLIKTRGQQVTLRCSPKSGHDTVSWYQQALGQGPQFIFQYYEEEERQRGNFPDRFSGHQFPNYSSELNVNALLLGDSALYLCASSLGSGGQGTEAFFGQGTRLTVV.